These 16 T cell receptor beta chains share one sample of origin, sequenced in a study of shared clonotypes between healthy human individuals. Sequencing used immunoSEQ multiplex PCR; TCRdb keeps in-frame clones, though not all of them. The data hold 2 million to 2.5 million clones, with approximately 93% observed a single time. Sequenced: naive CD4+ T cells from PBMCs. Regarding subset: CD45RA+ positively selected. The source is a man younger than 30 in good health. Some clones in this sample may be carry-over from other donors' samples.

This clone was observed a handful of times. The chain uses TRBV30 and TRBJ1-1; tentatively, D is TRBD1 (6 bases). This CDR3 has 12 residues. Trimming removed 3 bases from V and 7 bases from J, with 12 bases in between. Looked up from germline, CDR1 is GTSNPN and CDR2 is SVGIG (reference sequence). CDR3 coding DNA: TGTGCCTGGAGGGAACAGGGTCGTGAAGCTTTCTTT. This translates into CAWREQGREAFF.

This sequence joins TRBV28 and TRBJ1-2; D not resolved. The CDR3 extends over 15 amino acids. Trimming pared 4 bases from V and 8 bases from J, leaving 20 bases between. Germline CDR1 reads MDHEN; CDR2 reads SYDVKM. The CDR3: CASSSGGVDLQGYTF. CDR3 DNA sequence: TGTGCCAGCAGTTCCGGCGGGGTGGACCTCCAAGGCTACACCTTC.

The DNA for the CDR3 is TGTGCCAGCACCTCAGCGGCTGTTAGCGCCTCCTACGAGCAGTACTTC. It codes for CASTSAAVSASYEQYF. V and J are TRBV7-8 and TRBJ2-7; D perhaps matches TRBD2 (5 bases). V shed 7 bases and J shed 0 bases, with 19 bases lying between them. The CDR3 has 16 residues. Looked up from germline, CDR1 is SGHVS and CDR2 is FQNEAQ.

This sequence joins TRBV5-1 and TRBJ2-7, with a possible D match to TRBD2 (6 bases). Germline CDR1 reads SGHRS; CDR2 reads YFSETQ. The V and J ends lost 4 bases and 0 bases respectively, with 17 bases between them. CDR3 size: 16 residues. CDR3 amino acids: CASSPAGRVGSYEQYF. In DNA, the CDR3 is TGCGCCAGCAGCCCTGCGGGACGGGTGGGCTCCTACGAGCAGTACTTC.

The V gene is TRBV6-5, the J gene TRBJ2-7; 10 bases map to TRBD1. The CDR3 contains 15 residues. V dropped 5 bases and J dropped 3; count of bases not matched to a gene: 7. Germline V lookup: CDR1 MNHEY, CDR2 SVGAGI. The CDR3 sequence: CASSPGTGVHYEQYF. The CDR3 DNA reads as TGTGCCAGCAGTCCCGGGACAGGGGTGCACTACGAGCAGTACTTC.

This clone was observed once. This chain joins TRBV4-1 and TRBJ2-5; D ambiguous. Trimming removed 4 bases from V and 4 bases from J, with 13 bases in between. The CDR3 is 14 amino acids. Germline CDR1 and CDR2: MGHRA and YSYEKL. The CDR3 protein is CASSRLQFLETQYF. The CDR3 bases are TGCGCCAGCAGCCGGCTGCAATTTTTAGAGACCCAGTACTTC.

The chain couples TRBV6-1 to TRBJ2-3, with TRBD2 matching 9 bases. Trimming took 1 base from V and 0 from J; bases not matched to a gene: 5. Germline lookup yields CDR1 MNHNS and CDR2 SASEGT. This CDR3 contains 17 residues. As DNA, the CDR3 is TGTGCCAGCAGTGAAGTCGCTAGCGGGGCAAGCACAGATACGCAGTATTTT. It translates to CASSEVASGASTDTQYF.

V usage is TRBV5-3 and J usage is TRBJ2-3; D might be TRBD1 (7 bases). TRBV5-3 is an open reading frame whose function is uncertain. CDR3 length: 13 residues. V lost 7 bases and J lost 10, with 19 bases in between. The CDR3 region is CARALPGGISQYF. The CDR3 DNA reads TGTGCCAGAGCTTTACCAGGGGGGATCTCGCAGTATTTT.

V usage is TRBV5-1 and J usage is TRBJ1-2, with TRBD1 matching 7 bases. The ends lost 0 bases at V and 8 bases at J; junction bases unmatched: 7. The CDR3 runs 14 residues. Germline V gene sequence: CDR1 SGHRS, CDR2 YFSETQ. The CDR3 sequence is CASSLDQGVQGYTF. CDR3 bases: TGCGCCAGCAGCTTGGACCAGGGGGTTCAAGGCTACACCTTC.

V usage is TRBV9 and J usage is TRBJ2-1; 8 bases fit TRBD2. The CDR3 runs to 15 residues. V was clipped by 0 bases and J by 8 bases; unmatched bases: 7. Per germline, CDR1 SGDLS and CDR2 YYNGEE. CDR3 in amino acids: CASSVGSGVWDEQFF. In DNA, the CDR3 is TGTGCCAGCAGCGTAGGTAGCGGGGTCTGGGATGAGCAGTTCTTC.

The chain is built from TRBV5-4 and TRBJ1-1; D is undetermined. The CDR3 totals 14 residues. CDR1 is SGHNT and CDR2 is YYREEE in the germline V gene (reference sequence). Trimming took off 4 bases at V and 2 bases at J, with 12 bases between the two ends. This CDR3 reads CASSARRGNTEAFF. CDR3 in DNA: TGTGCCAGCAGCGCCCGACGGGGAAACACTGAAGCTTTCTTT.

The CDR3 here is CASSGPVGRTTDTQYF. The CDR3 DNA reads as TGCGCCAGCAGCGGGCCAGTAGGGAGAACCACAGATACGCAGTATTTT. The V gene is TRBV5-1, the J gene TRBJ2-3; weak D call: TRBD2 (5 bases). Trimming removed 4 bases at V and 2 bases at J, with 17 bases between. CDR1 is SGHRS, CDR2 YFSETQ, per germline. This CDR3 region has 16 residues.

The V gene is TRBV18, the J gene TRBJ2-1; TRBD2 agrees at 9 bases. Looked up from germline, CDR1 is KGHSH and CDR2 is LQKENI. V lost 5 bases, J lost 4 bases, and 6 bases stayed unmatched. The CDR3 has 15 amino acids. CDR3 in DNA: TGTGCCAGCTCAGCCGAGACTAGCGGATACAATGAGCAGTTCTTC. Translating it yields CASSAETSGYNEQFF.

The genes are TRBV6-6 and TRBJ2-3; D possibly corresponds to TRBD2 (6 bases). V was pared by 7 bases and J by 0 bases, with 14 bases between. Germline CDR1 is MNHNY and CDR2 is SVGAGI (reference sequence). The CDR3 spans 15 residues. The DNA for the CDR3 is TGTGCCAGCACTAGGGACTCCAAAAGCACAGATACGCAGTATTTT. Translation gives CASTRDSKSTDTQYF.

This chain links TRBV28 with TRBJ2-7; tentative D call: TRBD2 (5 bases). Germline lookup yields CDR1 MDHEN and CDR2 SYDVKM. The length of the CDR3 is 11 residues. V lost 6 bases, J lost 7 bases, and 10 bases lay in between. The DNA of the CDR3 is TGTGCCAGCAGCGGGATGAAGGAGCAGTACTTC. This gives the protein CASSGMKEQYF.

This chain uses TRBV27 with TRBJ2-7; no firm D call. Germline loops: CDR1 MNHEY, CDR2 SMNVEV (reference sequence). There are 13 residues in the CDR3. The ends were cut back, 2 bases at V and 4 bases at J, with 9 bases in the middle. CDR3 region: CASSLNWKYEQYF. CDR3 in DNA: TGTGCCAGCAGTTTAAATTGGAAATACGAGCAGTACTTC.